The next 9 T cell receptor beta chains were all read from a single sample in a study of cytomegalovirus exposure and HLA in healthy donors. Amplification used 60 Vbeta primers and 13 Jbeta primers. Clones were sequenced by immunoSEQ multiplex PCR, and TCRdb holds only the in-frame ones, with some missing. The table includes under 150,000 clones, 60% to 85% detected once. The sequenced material came from PBMCs. The receptors were gathered from a woman in her 40s in good health and CMV-seronegative.

The chain employs TRBV5-1 and TRBJ1-1; TRBD1 aligns across 8 bases. Per the germline V gene, CDR1 is SGHRS and CDR2 is YFSETQ. The CDR3 extends over 15 amino acids. V lost 3 bases and J lost 5; bases outside the gene matches: 9. The CDR3 reads CASSSSGTGETEAFF. CDR3 nucleotides: TGCGCCAGCAGCTCCTCCGGGACAGGAGAAACTGAAGCTTTCTTT.

The chain carries TRBV30 and TRBJ1-6; 7 bases map to TRBD1. The CDR3 is 14 amino acids. Germline loops: CDR1 GTSNPN, CDR2 SVGIG (reference sequence). Trimming took 0 bases from V and 7 from J; bases not matched to a gene: 3. CDR3 DNA sequence: TGTGCCTGGAGTGTAGAGACAGGGAATTCACCCCTCCACTTT. Residues: CAWSVETGNSPLHF.

CDR3: CSVGGETGAQSYGYTF. In DNA, the CDR3 is TGCAGCGTCGGAGGGGAGACAGGGGCGCAGAGCTATGGCTACACCTTC. The chain recombines TRBV29-1 with TRBJ1-2; 8 bases agree with TRBD1. The CDR3 totals 16 residues. Germline CDR1 is SQVTM and CDR2 is ANQGSEA. V was pared by 6 bases and J by 4 bases, with 16 bases of the junction left unmatched.

This clone has just a few counts. The J gene is TRBJ2-5, the V gene TRBV6-5; D might be TRBD2 (6 bases). The CDR3 has 14 residues. Germline V gene lookup returns CDR1 MNHEY and CDR2 SVGAGI. V was trimmed by 5 bases and J by 4 bases, leaving 14 bases between them. The CDR3 coding sequence is TGTGCCAGCAGTGAAATGGAGGGTGGAGAGACCCAGTACTTC. It yields the protein CASSEMEGGETQYF.

This chain uses TRBV9 with TRBJ2-2; 7 nucleotides line up with TRBD1. J lost 1 base, V lost 4 bases, and 4 bases had no gene match. The CDR3 totals 15 residues. CDR1 SGDLS and CDR2 YYNGEE come from the germline V gene. The chain's CDR3 is CASSLRTGNTGELFF. CDR3 DNA: TGTGCCAGCAGCCTTAGGACAGGGAACACCGGGGAGCTGTTTTTT.

The chain links TRBV13 to TRBJ1-2, with D unclear. Trimming stripped 4 bases from V and 4 bases from J, with 22 bases between. The CDR3 totals 17 residues. Germline assignment: CDR1 PRHDT and CDR2 FYEKMQ (reference sequence). The CDR3 nucleotides are TGTGCCAGCAGCTCCGAACCAAATGAGACGGGAGGCTATGGCTACACCTTC. Its translation is CASSSEPNETGGYGYTF.

This clone was recorded once. The J gene is TRBJ2-2, the V gene TRBV4-2; 7 nucleotides match TRBD1. V trimming: 4 bases; J trimming: 6 bases; junction bases outside the gene matches: 5. CDR1 and CDR2 (germline): LGHNA, YNFKEQ. The CDR3 is made up of 14 amino acids. Here the CDR3 DNA reads TGTGCCAGCAGCCCTCCAGGGGGTCCCGGGGAGCTGTTTTTT. Translation: CASSPPGGPGELFF.

The chain couples TRBV5-6 to TRBJ2-7, with 7 bases that match TRBD2. CDR3 length: 14 amino acids. Germline trimming cut 0 bases from V and 3 bases from J; bases unmatched to any gene: 3. Germline CDR1 and CDR2: SGHDT and YYEEEE. Here the CDR3 reads CASSLGTSFYEQYF. The CDR3 region has the DNA TGTGCCAGCAGCTTGGGGACTAGTTTCTACGAGCAGTACTTC.

The chain joins TRBV27 to TRBJ2-3, with 10 bases identical to TRBD1. From germline, CDR1 is MNHEY and CDR2 SMNVEV (reference sequence). This CDR3 region has 17 residues. The J segment lost 5 bases and the V segment lost 6 bases, leaving 14 bases of the junction unmatched. The DNA for the CDR3 is TGTGCCAGCAGAATCTATCCCGGGACAGGGGTAGTAGATACGCAGTATTTT. This translates into CASRIYPGTGVVDTQYF.